The clone carrying this T cell receptor beta chain has only one observation. The CDR3 covers 15 residues. In germline, CDR1 is SGHKS, CDR2 YYEKEE (reference sequence). The trim removed 5 bases at V and 0 bases at J, leaving 6 bases unmatched. These data belong to a study of blood T cell repertoires in COVID-19. Original processing methods: It was from reference gene primer amplification that nucleated cell counts were estimated. Libraries were prepared by immunoSEQ multiplex PCR; TCRdb keeps only in-frame clonotypes and omits some of them. D and trimming were read from the DNA, whereas the V and J calls and clone size are those reported in that table. The data hold over 45,000 clones, with 65% to 85% observed a single time.

The V and J genes are TRBV5-5 and TRBJ2-7; 9 bases align to TRBD1. Sample: peripheral blood. The sequence derives from a human donor with active or convalescent COVID-19. The donor label of this sample is uncertain. As DNA, the CDR3 is TGTGCCAGCAGGCCCGGGACAGGGATCTCCTACGAGCAGTACTTC. Encoded protein: CASRPGTGISYEQYF. The full variable domain, with the rest looked up from reference TRBV5-5 and TRBJ2-7, is DAGVTQSPTHLIKTRGQQVTLRCSPISGHKSVSWYQQVLGQGPQFIFQYYEKEERGRGNFPDRFSARQFPNYSSELNVNALLLGDSALYLCASRPGTGISYEQYFGPGTRLTVT.